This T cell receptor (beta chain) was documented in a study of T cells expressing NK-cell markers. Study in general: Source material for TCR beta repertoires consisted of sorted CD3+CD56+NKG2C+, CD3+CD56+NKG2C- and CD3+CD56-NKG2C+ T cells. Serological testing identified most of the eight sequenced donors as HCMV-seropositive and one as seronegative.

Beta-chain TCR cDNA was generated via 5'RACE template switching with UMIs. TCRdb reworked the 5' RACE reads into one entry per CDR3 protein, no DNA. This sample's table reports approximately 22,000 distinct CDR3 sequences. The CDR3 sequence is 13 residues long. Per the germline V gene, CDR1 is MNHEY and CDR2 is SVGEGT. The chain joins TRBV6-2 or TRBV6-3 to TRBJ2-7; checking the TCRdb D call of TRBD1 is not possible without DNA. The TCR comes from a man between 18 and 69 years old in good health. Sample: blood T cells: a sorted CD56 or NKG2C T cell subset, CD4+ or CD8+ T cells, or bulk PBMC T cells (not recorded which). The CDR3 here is CASSKTETYEQYF.